What follows is one T cell receptor (beta chain) and its context. Its antigen is unknown. The sample belongs to a study of regulatory T cells in long-lasting Graves disease. TCR beta libraries were built with iRepertoire HTBI primers and Arm-PCR of CDR3 regions. TCRdb re-called the multiplex PCR reads through MiXCR, storing one row per CDR3 protein. The profile shows approximately 460,000 distinct CDR3 sequences, over 15% of them singletons. Notes on the study in general: Persistent disease samples used TRBV28, TRBJ1-2 and TRBJ2-5 preferentially.

The ends were cut back, 4 bases at V and 7 bases at J, with 13 bases in the middle. This CDR3 is built from 13 residues. Germline CDR1 is SQVTM and CDR2 is ANQGSEA. Regarding time point: newly diagnosed GD, antithyroid drugs for less than 3 months. Extracted PBMC RNA gave rise to the TCR library. Investigators report Graves' disease was diagnosed under American Thyroid Association guidelines. In addition, the sample was reused for a study of T cells in Graves' hyperthyroidism and ophthalmopathy. That source adds: Graves' hyperthyroidism qualified as stable when ophthalmopathy did not progress within 18 months.

The chain couples TRBV29-1 to TRBJ2-2; D tentatively reads TRBD1 or TRBD2 (5 bases each). This receptor was identified in a young woman with Graves disease. The sample consisted of peripheral blood mononuclear cells (PBMCs), taken at new diagnosis, from a patient treated with antithyroid drugs. CDR3 in DNA: TGCAGCGTTGTCCGGGACGAGGGCGGGGAGCTGTTTTTT. Translation gives CSVVRDEGGELFF.